This TCR beta chain emerged from a study of T cells after yellow fever vaccination. Each CDR3 protein gets one entry after TCRdb re-called the 5' RACE reads with MiXCR. Of a few hundred thousand distinct CDR3 sequences listed, about a sixth are singletons. The origin of this receptor is a man between 18 and 29 years old who received the YFV17D yellow fever vaccine. The sequenced sample was PBMCs, obtained less than 6 days after the first yellow fever vaccination.

For the CDR3, the DNA is TGTGCCAGCAGCTCCAGACAGACCCAAGAGACCCAGTACTTC. It encodes CASSSRQTQETQYF. The chain recombines TRBV7-9 with TRBJ2-5, with D tentatively TRBD1 (5 bases). The V and J ends lost 4 bases and 1 base respectively, with 10 bases between them. The CDR3 length is 14 residues. Per the germline V gene, CDR1 is SEHNR and CDR2 is FQNEAQ (reference sequence).